This entry features one TCR beta chain sequence. The antigen remains undetermined. The data stem from a study of glioma-infiltrating T cells after dendritic cell vaccination. Study-wide points: Higher TCR clonality did not directly relate to longer survival.

The ends lost 7 bases at V and 5 bases at J; junction bases unmatched: 4. The CDR3 contains 13 residues. CDR1 and CDR2 (germline): SNHLY, FYNNEI. Amplification used 60 V beta primers and 13 J beta primers. The data were produced by immunoSEQ multiplex PCR, yet TCRdb's version contains in-frame clones alone and is incomplete. Of 71,000 or so clones listed, 81% are singletons. The material sequenced was blood, taken before dendritic cell vaccination. This TCR came from a human donor with glioblastoma. V usage is TRBV2 and J usage is TRBJ1-4; 7 bases align to TRBD1. The DNA for the CDR3 is TGTGCCAGCAACAGGGGCCGAAATGAAAAACTGTTTTTT. Its protein product is CASNRGRNEKLFF.